A selection of T cell receptor beta chains follows, all from one sample in a study of naive CD8 T cells in extremely preterm neonates. Clones were sequenced by immunoSEQ multiplex PCR, and TCRdb holds only the in-frame ones, with some missing. The sample lists several thousand clones; 95% to 98% were seen once. Sequencing input: naive CD8+ T cells from blood. These receptors were collected from a human donor in good health. The CDR3 runs from the conserved cysteine through the conserved F or W. Fields, in order: clone size, V gene, J gene, D gene, CDR3 DNA, CDR3 protein. A D gene is named only where the DNA matches it firmly. Clone size appears in some rows only: once, few, many, or a class for an expanded clone.

.	TRBV15	TRBJ2-1	TRBD2	TGTGCCACCAGCAGAGATGTAGCCAGCGGGACGTACAATGAGCAGTTCTTC	CATSRDVASGTYNEQFF
.	TRBV19	TRBJ1-5	TRBD1	TGTGCCAGTAGCCTCCCGGGACAGGGTGATCAGCCCCAGCATTTT	CASSLPGQGDQPQHF
.	TRBV7-2	TRBJ2-1	TRBD2	TGTGCCAGCAGCTTGAGAGCGGGAGTCTATGGGGAGCAGTTCTTC	CASSLRAGVYGEQFF
.	TRBV11-2	TRBJ2-5	.	TGTGCCAGCAGCTTTGGTTCAGCGGGTGGGTTACAAGAGACCCAGTACTTC	CASSFGSAGGLQETQYF
.	TRBV27	TRBJ2-7	TRBD1	TGTGCCAGCAGTAGGGACAGTACCTACGAGCAGTACTTC	CASSRDSTYEQYF
.	TRBV13	TRBJ2-7	.	TGTGCCAGCAGCCTAAGCCTTACCTACGAGCAGTACTTC	CASSLSLTYEQYF
.	TRBV7-9	TRBJ2-3	.	TGTGCCAGCAGCTTACATGCAGGGAAGGGAGATACGCAGTATTTT	CASSLHAGKGDTQYF
.	TRBV5-8	TRBJ1-5	TRBD1	TGTGCCAGCAGCCCCCCGGGACAGGTGAATCAGCCCCAGCATTTT	CASSPPGQVNQPQHF
once	TRBV10-3	TRBJ2-7	TRBD2	TGTGCCATTACTAGCGGGGATTCCTACGAGCAGTACTTC	CAITSGDSYEQYF
.	TRBV28	TRBJ1-1	.	TGTGCCAGCAGCAGGGTCCCTGAAGCTTTCTTT	CASSRVPEAFF
.	TRBV6-1	TRBJ2-7	.	TGTGCCAGCAGTGAGGGAGCAAGGGAGCAGTACTTC	CASSEGAREQYF
.	TRBV2	TRBJ1-5	.	TGTGCCAGCAGACCTCCGGGGGTCGAGCAGCCCCAGCATTTT	CASRPPGVEQPQHF
.	TRBV19	TRBJ1-1	.	TGTGCCAGTAGTATGACGGGACTTAACACTGAAGCTTTCTTT	CASSMTGLNTEAFF
.	TRBV11-2	TRBJ2-3	.	TGTGCCGTGCAATGGGCTAGCGACTCAGGCACAGATACGCAGTATTTT	CAVQWASDSGTDTQYF
.	TRBV18	TRBJ2-6	.	TGTGCCAGCTCACCACCAGGGGTCTCTGGGGCCAACGTCCTGACTTTC	CASSPPGVSGANVLTF
.	TRBV27	TRBJ2-7	TRBD1	TGTGCCAGCAGATTTAGTTCAGGGGGCCCGTACGAGCAGTACTTC	CASRFSSGGPYEQYF
once	TRBV7-6	TRBJ2-5	TRBD2	TGTGCCAGCAGCTCCCCCAGGACTAGCGGGCGGAGACACCAAGAGACCCAGTACTTC	CASSSPRTSGRRHQETQYF
.	TRBV5-6	TRBJ2-7	.	TGTGCCAGCAGCTTAGCCCTCTCCTACGAGCAGTACTTC	CASSLALSYEQYF
.	TRBV27	TRBJ1-2	.	TGTGCCAGCGGGCTGGGGGCCGCCACATTTAGTGGCTACACCTTC	CASGLGAATFSGYTF
few	TRBV9	TRBJ1-5	.	TGTGCCAGCAGCCCTGGGCCTAACGGCAATCAGCCCCAGCATTTT	CASSPGPNGNQPQHF
.	TRBV6-1	TRBJ1-1	.	TGTGCCAGCAGTGAAGACCGAACCTACCCCTCCACTGAAGCTTTCTTT	CASSEDRTYPSTEAFF
.	TRBV9	TRBJ1-2	.	TGTGCCAGCAGCGTAGCTCCAGGTACGAACTATGGCTACACCTTC	CASSVAPGTNYGYTF
.	TRBV19	TRBJ2-7	TRBD1	TGTGCCAGTAGTCTCTCCGGGACAGGGGTGGTCGAGCAGTACTTC	CASSLSGTGVVEQYF
.	TRBV7-9	TRBJ2-1	TRBD2	TGTGCCAGCAGCCGACTAGCGGGCCACAATGAGCAGTTCTTC	CASSRLAGHNEQFF
.	TRBV7-9	TRBJ2-1	.	TGTGCCAGCAGCTTAGAGGGCCGGGGGTTATCCTACAATGAGCAGTTCTTC	CASSLEGRGLSYNEQFF
.	TRBV28	TRBJ2-1	TRBD2	TGTGCCAGCAGTTTATCGGGGACTAGCAGGGAGCAGTTCTTC	CASSLSGTSREQFF
.	TRBV5-6	TRBJ2-7	.	TGTGCCAGCAGCTTCGGGACACTAACCTACGAGCAGTACTTC	CASSFGTLTYEQYF
once	TRBV6-6	TRBJ2-3	.	TGTGCCAGCAGCGATGGGGCGGCAGATACGCAGTATTTT	CASSDGAADTQYF
.	TRBV21-1	TRBJ2-7	.	TGTGCCAGCAGCAAGGGGGGGCTCGAGCAGTACTTC	CASSKGGLEQYF
.	TRBV10-3	TRBJ1-1	.	TGTGCCATCAGTGACCGGGGGGGGACTGAAGCTTTCTTT	CAISDRGGTEAFF
.	TRBV7-3	TRBJ1-1	.	TGTGCCAGCAGCCCGTCCACGGGGTCGGACACTGAAGCTTTCTTT	CASSPSTGSDTEAFF
.	TRBV2	TRBJ1-2	TRBD1	TGTGCCAGCAGCAATAACAGGGGGAGAGGCTATGGCTACACCTTC	CASSNNRGRGYGYTF
.	TRBV6-1	TRBJ1-2	TRBD1	TGTGCCAGCAGTGTTTTCAGGGGGTCGGACTATGGCTACACCTTC	CASSVFRGSDYGYTF
.	TRBV28	TRBJ1-1	.	TGTGCCAGCAGCCTCGATGGGGCAATGAACACTGAAGCTTTCTTT	CASSLDGAMNTEAFF
.	TRBV28	TRBJ2-1	TRBD2	TGTGCCAGCAACCCGGGACTAGCGGGAGTGGGGGAGCAGTTCTTC	CASNPGLAGVGEQFF
.	TRBV10-2	TRBJ2-7	.	TGCGCCAGCAGTCTCGGAACGGGCGAGCAGTACTTC	CASSLGTGEQYF
.	TRBV30	TRBJ1-5	TRBD1	TGTGCCTGGAGTTCCGGGACAGGGACTCAGCCCCAGCATTTT	CAWSSGTGTQPQHF
.	TRBV7-9	TRBJ2-3	.	TGTGCCAGCAGCTTTTCAGGAGGGGTGACAGATACGCAGTATTTT	CASSFSGGVTDTQYF
.	TRBV4-1	TRBJ1-2	.	TGCGCCAGCAGCCAAGGGTTTAGGGGGTTAGGCTATGGCTACACCTTC	CASSQGFRGLGYGYTF
.	TRBV4-1	TRBJ2-1	.	TGCGCCAGCAGCCAAGCGGCGGGATTGAGCGATGAGCAGTTCTTC	CASSQAAGLSDEQFF
.	TRBV11-3	TRBJ2-2	TRBD1	TGTGCCAGCAGCTACGGACAGGGGGCCGGGGAGCTGTTTTTT	CASSYGQGAGELFF
.	TRBV10-1	TRBJ2-1	.	TGCGCCAGCAGTGAGACTGGGGCTAGAACCGACAATGAGCAGTTCTTC	CASSETGARTDNEQFF
.	TRBV30	TRBJ2-7	TRBD2	TGTGCCTGGAGTGTAGGGTCTGGCGGGAGGTCCGAGCAGTACTTC	CAWSVGSGGRSEQYF
.	TRBV9	TRBJ2-7	.	TGTGCCAGCAGCGACGGGTCCAATTACGAGCAGTACTTC	CASSDGSNYEQYF